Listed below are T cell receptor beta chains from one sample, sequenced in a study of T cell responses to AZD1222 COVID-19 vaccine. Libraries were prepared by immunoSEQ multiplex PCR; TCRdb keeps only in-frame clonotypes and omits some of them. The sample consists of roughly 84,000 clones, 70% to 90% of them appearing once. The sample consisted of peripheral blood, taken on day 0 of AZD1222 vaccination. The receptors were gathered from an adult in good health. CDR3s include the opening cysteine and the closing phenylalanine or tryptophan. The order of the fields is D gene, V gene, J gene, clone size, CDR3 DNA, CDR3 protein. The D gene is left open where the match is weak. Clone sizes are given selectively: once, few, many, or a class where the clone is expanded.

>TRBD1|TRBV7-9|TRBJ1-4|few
TGTGCCAGCAGCGCGACAGGGAGTGGTGGTGAAAAACTGTTTTTT
CASSATGSGGEKLFF
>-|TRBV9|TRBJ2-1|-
TGTGCCAGCAGCCGACTCAGAGATGAGCAGTTCTTC
CASSRLRDEQFF
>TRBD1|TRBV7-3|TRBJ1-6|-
TGTGCCAGCAGCCCGACAGGGGGCGGAGATTCACCCCTCCACTTT
CASSPTGGGDSPLHF
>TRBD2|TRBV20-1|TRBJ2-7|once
TGCAGTGCCAGTCCCGGGGTAGCGGGAGGAACGCAGTACTTC
CSASPGVAGGTQYF
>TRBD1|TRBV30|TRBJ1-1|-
TGTGCCTGGAGACGGGACAGTTATACTTTCTTT
CAWRRDSYTFF
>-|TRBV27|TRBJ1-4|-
TGTGCCAGCAGTACAACTAATGAAAAACTGTTTTTT
CASSTTNEKLFF
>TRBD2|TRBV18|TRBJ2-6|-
TGTGCCAGCTCACCCCCGGGACTAGCGACGAGCTCTGGGGCCAACGTCCTGACTTTC
CASSPPGLATSSGANVLTF
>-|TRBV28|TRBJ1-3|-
TGTGCCAGCGGACCCCGCGGGACACACGGGAGAAACACCATATATTTT
CASGPRGTHGRNTIYF
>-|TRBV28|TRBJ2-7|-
TGTGCCAGCAGTTCTAATACCTACGAGCAGTACTTC
CASSSNTYEQYF
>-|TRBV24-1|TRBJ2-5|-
TGTGCCACCAGTAACCCGGGACAAGAGACCCAGTACTTC
CATSNPGQETQYF
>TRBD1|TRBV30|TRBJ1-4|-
TGTGCCTGGAGTGTACTAGGACAGGACCATGAAAAACTGTTTTTT
CAWSVLGQDHEKLFF
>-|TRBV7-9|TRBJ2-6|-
TGTGCCAGCAGGCGGGACTTCCGATCTGGGGCCAACGTCCTGACTTTC
CASRRDFRSGANVLTF
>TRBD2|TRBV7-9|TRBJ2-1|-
TGTGCCAGCAGCTCTAGCGGGAGGGCCGGATATGAGCAGTTCTTC
CASSSSGRAGYEQFF
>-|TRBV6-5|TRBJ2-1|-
TGTGCCAGCAGCTCTTCGAGGCTTCCCTACAATGAGCAGTTCTTC
CASSSSRLPYNEQFF
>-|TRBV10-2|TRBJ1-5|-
TGCGCCAGCAGTGAGAACAGCAATCAGCCCCAGCATTTT
CASSENSNQPQHF
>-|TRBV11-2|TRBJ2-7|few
TGTGCCAGCAGCTTAGCCCGGAGCTCCTACGAGCAGTACTTC
CASSLARSSYEQYF
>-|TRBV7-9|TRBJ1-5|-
TGTGCCAGCAGCTTCGGCGATCAGCCCCAGCATTTT
CASSFGDQPQHF
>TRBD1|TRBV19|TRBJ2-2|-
TGTGCCAGTAGTAGCTTACAGGGGGCGAACACCGGGGAGCTGTTTTTT
CASSSLQGANTGELFF
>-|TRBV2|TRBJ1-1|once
TGTGCCAGCAGGGGGGACGGTGAAGCTTTCTTT
CASRGDGEAFF
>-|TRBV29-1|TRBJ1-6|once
TGCAGCGTTCGGGTAACCGGGACGGAGAATTCACCCCTCCACTTT
CSVRVTGTENSPLHF
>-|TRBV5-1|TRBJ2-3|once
TGCGCCAGCAGCTTGGGGGCGGTCACAGATACGCAGTATTTT
CASSLGAVTDTQYF
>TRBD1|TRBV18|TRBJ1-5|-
TGTGCCAGCTCACCCGGGGACAGGGTGGATCAGCCCCAGCATTTT
CASSPGDRVDQPQHF
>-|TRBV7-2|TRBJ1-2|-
TGTGCCAGCAGCTTAGCGACTGTCTCCTATGGCTACACCTTC
CASSLATVSYGYTF
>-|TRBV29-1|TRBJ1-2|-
TGCAGCGTGGGTTCGAGGGGATTGCGGGATGGCTACACCTTC
CSVGSRGLRDGYTF
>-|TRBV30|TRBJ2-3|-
TGTGCCTGGAGTGATTGGGGACATAGCACAGATACGCAGTATTTT
CAWSDWGHSTDTQYF
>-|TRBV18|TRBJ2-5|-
TGTGCCAGCTCACCAGGGGCGGCGGAGACCCAGTACTTC
CASSPGAAETQYF
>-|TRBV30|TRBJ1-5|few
TGTGCCTGGAGTCCAGGGGGCAATCAGCCCCAGCATTTT
CAWSPGGNQPQHF
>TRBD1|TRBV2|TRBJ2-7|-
TGTGCCTCCCGACTGACAGGGGCCTCCTACGAGCAGTACTTC
CASRLTGASYEQYF
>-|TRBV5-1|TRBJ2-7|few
TGCGCCAGCAGCTTGGACGGGATCGATCGGGAGCAGTACTTC
CASSLDGIDREQYF
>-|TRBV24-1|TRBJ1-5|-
TGTGCCACCAGTGAAGGCAGTTGGGGTCAGCCCCAGCATTTT
CATSEGSWGQPQHF
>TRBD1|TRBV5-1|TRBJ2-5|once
TGCGCCAGCAGCTTGGGAGGACAGGCCCACCAAGAGACCCAGTACTTC
CASSLGGQAHQETQYF
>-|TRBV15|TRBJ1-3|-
TGTGCCACCAGCAGTCCCGCCGGGGTCTCTGGAAACACCATATATTTT
CATSSPAGVSGNTIYF